This T cell receptor (beta chain) derives from a study of blood T cell repertoires in COVID-19. In the study overall: The study drew acute and convalescent COVID-19 samples from the United States, Italy and Spain. In each case, the material was cDNA or gDNA derived from T cells, B-cell-depleted T cells, or PBMCs.

Authors' processing steps: Amplification of reference gene primers provided the estimated nucleated cell counts. Clones were read by immunoSEQ multiplex PCR, and TCRdb kept only the in-frame ones, dropping some. V, J and clone size reflect that table, while D and trimming were determined from the DNA. In the table there are 250,000 to 300,000 clones, roughly 88% of which are singletons. The sequenced sample was peripheral blood. This clonotype was sampled from a woman in her sixties or seventies with acute or convalescent COVID-19.

The CDR3 loop reads CASSQETGSSPLHF. The CDR3 bases are TGTGCCAGCAGCCAAGAGACAGGGTCTTCACCCCTCCACTTT. This chain links TRBV3-1 (or the pseudogene TRBV3-2) with TRBJ1-6; 7 bases agree with TRBD1. Per the germline V gene, CDR1 is LGHDT and CDR2 is YNNKEL (reference sequence). V shed 0 bases and J 9 bases; nucleotides not matched to a gene: 2. This CDR3 is 14 amino acids long.